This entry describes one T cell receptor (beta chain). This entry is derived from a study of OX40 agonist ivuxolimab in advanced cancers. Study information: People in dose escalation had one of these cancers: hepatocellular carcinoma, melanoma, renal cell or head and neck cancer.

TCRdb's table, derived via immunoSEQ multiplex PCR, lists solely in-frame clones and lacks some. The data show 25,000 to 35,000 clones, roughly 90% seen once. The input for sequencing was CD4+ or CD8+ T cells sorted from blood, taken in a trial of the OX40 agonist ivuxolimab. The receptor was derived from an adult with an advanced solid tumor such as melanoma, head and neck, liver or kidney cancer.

DNA for the CDR3: TGTGCCAGCAGCCCCGTCCGGATCACTGAAGCTTTCTTT. It codes for CASSPVRITEAFF. The rearrangement links TRBV7-9 to TRBJ1-1; no reliable D call. V was cut by 5 bases and J by 4 bases, with 11 bases left in between. From germline, CDR1 is SEHNR and CDR2 FQNEAQ (reference sequence). CDR3 length: 13 residues.